This TCR beta chain was recovered during a study of CD8 T cells in ankylosing spondylitis. Overall study findings and caveats: Roughly eight highly homologous variants made up a TCR beta motif that seemed to typify ankylosing spondylitis blood.

This clonotype was detected only a few times. Antigen: not known. Construction of TCR beta libraries was performed using quantitative 5'-RACE with molecular barcodes. Using its own MiXCR run on the 5' RACE reads, TCRdb lists one record per CDR3 protein. The sample lists roughly 470,000 distinct CDR3 sequences, 25% to 30% occurring once. The clonotype originates from a male donor with ankylosing spondylitis. The sample consisted of blood, either unsorted or a sorted T cell fraction (not recorded which).

DNA of the CDR3: TGCAGTGCCCCGCCGGGGCAGTACGTC. The encoded protein is CSAPPGQYV. V gene TRBV20-1 combines with J gene TRBJ2-7; D gene ambiguous. The CDR3 consists of 9 residues. V was trimmed by 6 bases and J by 9 bases, leaving 9 bases between them. Germline V gene lookup returns CDR1 DFQATT and CDR2 SNEGSKA (reference sequence).